Listed below are T cell receptor beta chains from one sample, sequenced in a study of T cell responses to AZD1222 COVID-19 vaccine. TCRdb's copy holds only in-frame clones and misses some; the assay was immunoSEQ multiplex PCR. The table has more than 100,000 clones, 90% to 95% seen once; the top ten hold roughly 1.7%. The specimen was peripheral blood, collected on day 0 of AZD1222 vaccination. The receptors were sampled from an adult in good health. The conserved cysteine and the conserved F or W are not part of the CDR3 here.

V: TRBV4-3; J: TRBJ2-2; CDR3: ASSQDPTTSLELF
V: TRBV6-5; J: TRBJ2-5; CDR3: ASSYSEGSETQY
V: TRBV5-6; J: TRBJ2-7; CDR3: ASSFPGTGSYEQY
V: TRBV5-1; J: TRBJ1-1; CDR3: ASSFFAGRNTEAF
V: TRBV7-2; J: TRBJ2-5; CDR3: ASSLGIAGGAPETQY
V: TRBV6-5; J: TRBJ2-7; CDR3: ASSYAGPLGEQY
V: TRBV29-1; J: TRBJ2-7; CDR3: SVATTSGGEQY
V: TRBV6-2/TRBV6-3; J: TRBJ2-1; CDR3: ASSYLRLATTYNEQF
V: TRBV6-2/TRBV6-3; J: TRBJ2-3; CDR3: ASSPRPPGPTDTQY
V: TRBV6-2/TRBV6-3; J: TRBJ2-7; CDR3: ASSPDTYEQY
V: TRBV7-6; J: TRBJ1-3; CDR3: ASSFRTGATSGNTIY
V: TRBV10-3; J: TRBJ1-1; CDR3: AITRGSRREGEAF
V: TRBV6-5; J: TRBJ1-2; CDR3: ASSQGKDGYT
V: TRBV5-8; J: TRBJ1-1; CDR3: ASSRGTGFTEAF
V: TRBV11-2; J: TRBJ2-7; CDR3: ASSLRRLAGIYEQY
V: TRBV14; J: TRBJ1-2; CDR3: ASSRDRGGFNYGYT
V: TRBV2; J: TRBJ1-6; CDR3: ASSYDGQGYNSPLH
V: TRBV27; J: TRBJ1-6; CDR3: ASSFGQGDRNSPLH
V: TRBV20-1; J: TRBJ1-4; CDR3: SASEGWANEKLF
V: TRBV19; J: TRBJ2-6; CDR3: ASSIVAGSGANVLT
V: TRBV5-3; J: TRBJ1-1; CDR3: ARSCDRYEAF
V: TRBV7-2; J: TRBJ2-1; CDR3: ASSLAVAGGYNEQF
V: TRBV27; J: TRBJ2-7; CDR3: ASSRGQTSAYEQY
V: TRBV28; J: TRBJ2-3; CDR3: ASTRGRGGSTDTQY
V: TRBV5-4; J: TRBJ2-7; CDR3: ASSSSGYTYEQY
V: TRBV24-1; J: TRBJ2-3; CDR3: ATSKGADTQY
V: TRBV30; J: TRBJ1-2; CDR3: AWSSGVGGYT
V: TRBV4-1; J: TRBJ1-2; CDR3: ASSQDQGANYGYT
V: TRBV7-2; J: TRBJ1-5; CDR3: ASSVSLGLGPQH
V: TRBV5-1; J: TRBJ1-3; CDR3: ASSALSPGTGVGNTIY
V: TRBV15; J: TRBJ1-2; CDR3: ATSREVGQRYGYT
V: TRBV19; J: TRBJ1-2; CDR3: ASSNTTYGYT
V: TRBV7-8; J: TRBJ2-2; CDR3: ASSRETGELF
V: TRBV4-1; J: TRBJ2-3; CDR3: ASSQEGRGDTQY
V: TRBV30; J: TRBJ2-5; CDR3: AATGGHETQY
V: TRBV5-4; J: TRBJ1-6; CDR3: ASSLAGAASPLH
V: TRBV4-3; J: TRBJ1-3; CDR3: ASSQGRQIGNTIY
V: TRBV4-1; J: TRBJ2-7; CDR3: ASSQDPFRGPSPPYEQY
V: TRBV6-2/TRBV6-3; J: TRBJ2-7; CDR3: ASSYVGLYYEQY
V: TRBV28; J: TRBJ1-2; CDR3: ASSLSGRPYGYT
V: TRBV12-5; J: TRBJ2-5; CDR3: ASAPKSQETQY
V: TRBV5-1; J: TRBJ1-2; CDR3: ASSRGQYYGYT
V: TRBV6-1; J: TRBJ1-5; CDR3: ASSEGQLLNQPQH
V: TRBV19; J: TRBJ1-1; CDR3: ASSPGDTEAF
V: TRBV27; J: TRBJ1-4; CDR3: ASSLQGGEKLF
V: TRBV28; J: TRBJ2-7; CDR3: ASSFVGGSYEQY
V: TRBV28; J: TRBJ2-1; CDR3: ASSLWPSGSSYNEQF
V: TRBV19; J: TRBJ1-6; CDR3: ASSTMPRNSPLH
V: TRBV28; J: TRBJ2-7; CDR3: ASIGNSYEQY
V: TRBV11-2; J: TRBJ1-1; CDR3: ASSLGQATEAF
V: TRBV29-1; J: TRBJ1-1; CDR3: SGPGQGNAEAF
V: TRBV28; J: TRBJ2-1; CDR3: ASSLNHEQF
V: TRBV27; J: TRBJ2-1; CDR3: ASRTGGREQF
V: TRBV3-1/TRBV3-2; J: TRBJ1-5; CDR3: ASSDVGVEPQH
V: TRBV3-1/TRBV3-2; J: TRBJ1-3; CDR3: ASSQIKGRGTGNTIY
V: TRBV7-2; J: TRBJ1-6; CDR3: ASSFALGDSPLH
V: TRBV6-5; J: TRBJ1-5; CDR3: ASSYLQGNQPQH
V: TRBV4-3; J: TRBJ1-6; CDR3: ASSRTDRGNSPLH
V: TRBV4-3; J: TRBJ1-1; CDR3: ASSHSHRVPNTEAF
V: TRBV6-5; J: TRBJ2-7; CDR3: ASSFGQTYEQY